This is a list of T cell receptor beta chains from one sample in a study of shared clonotypes between healthy human individuals. Profiling relied on immunoSEQ multiplex PCR, and the TCRdb table lists in-frame clones only, not all of them. Of about 2.4 million clones detected, roughly 93% appear once; the ten largest clones hold about 0.39%. Sample: naive CD4+ T cells from PBMCs. The receptors derive from a man aged 18 to 30 in good health. Some clones in this sample may be carry-over from other donors' samples. Each CDR3 is given with its conserved first and last residue. The order of the fields is clone size, J gene, V gene, D gene, CDR3 protein, CDR3 DNA. The D gene is left open where the match is weak. Rows may omit the clone size; those that give it use once, few, many or a size class.

-	TRBJ1-5	TRBV10-3	TRBD1	CAIRGDRVNQPQHF	TGTGCCATCAGGGGCGACAGGGTCAATCAGCCCCAGCATTTT
-	TRBJ1-3	TRBV28	-	CASSYRVGSGNTIYF	TGTGCCAGCAGTTACAGGGTTGGTTCTGGAAACACCATATATTTT
-	TRBJ2-7	TRBV5-1	-	CASSFSLALTYEQYF	TGCGCCAGCAGCTTCTCTTTAGCGCTGACCTACGAGCAGTACTTC
-	TRBJ2-5	TRBV11-3	TRBD2	CASSLGFGLAGVSQETQYF	TGTGCCAGCAGCTTAGGATTTGGGCTAGCGGGAGTAAGCCAAGAGACCCAGTACTTC
-	TRBJ1-1	TRBV6-1	-	CASSLWASEAFF	TGTGCCAGCAGTTTATGGGCCTCTGAAGCTTTCTTT
-	TRBJ2-1	TRBV25-1	-	CASSLYGRGLNEQFF	TGTGCCAGCAGTCTTTACGGGAGAGGGCTGAATGAGCAGTTCTTC
-	TRBJ1-1	TRBV28	-	CASSPIIRLYPNTEAFF	TGTGCCAGCAGTCCAATAATCAGACTTTACCCGAACACTGAAGCTTTCTTT
few	TRBJ2-2	TRBV6-5	-	CASSYLPWANTGELFF	TGTGCCAGCAGTTACCTACCTTGGGCGAACACCGGGGAGCTGTTTTTT
-	TRBJ1-6	TRBV7-9	-	CASSPLSGPGSPLHF	TGTGCCAGCAGCCCCCTGTCAGGCCCAGGATCACCCCTCCACTTT
-	TRBJ1-5	TRBV28	-	CASSLSGRGGQPQHF	TGTGCCAGCAGTTTAAGTGGTAGGGGGGGGCAGCCCCAGCATTTT
-	TRBJ2-3	TRBV5-6	TRBD1	CASSWLTGSEYADTQYF	TGTGCCAGCAGCTGGTTGACAGGGTCTGAATATGCAGATACGCAGTATTTT
-	TRBJ2-2	TRBV28	-	CASSGFDTGELFF	TGTGCCAGCTCAGGGTTCGACACCGGGGAGCTGTTTTTT
-	TRBJ1-4	TRBV2	TRBD1	CASRGTAQRSEKLFF	TGTGCCAGCAGGGGGACAGCGCAAAGATCTGAAAAACTGTTTTTT
-	TRBJ1-5	TRBV18	TRBD1	CASSPPGQGGQPQHF	TGTGCCAGCTCACCACCAGGACAGGGCGGTCAGCCCCAGCATTTT
-	TRBJ2-4	TRBV18	-	CASSPVGGPGNIQYF	TGTGCCAGCTCACCCGTAGGGGGACCAGGAAACATTCAGTACTTC
-	TRBJ2-1	TRBV28	TRBD1	CASSLLQGANEQFF	TGTGCCAGCAGTTTATTGCAGGGGGCCAATGAGCAGTTCTTC
-	TRBJ1-1	TRBV28	-	CASSYGGLNTEAFF	TGTGCCAGCAGTTACGGGGGCCTGAACACTGAAGCTTTCTTT
-	TRBJ2-1	TRBV7-8	-	CASRLTGTGGEQFF	TGTGCCAGCAGATTAACAGGGACCGGCGGTGAGCAGTTCTTC
-	TRBJ2-3	TRBV7-2	TRBD2	CASSPGLTTDTQYF	TGTGCCAGCAGCCCGGGACTAACCACAGATACGCAGTATTTT
-	TRBJ2-5	TRBV5-1	-	CASSLAGETQYF	TGCGCCAGCAGCCTTGCCGGGGAGACCCAGTACTTC
-	TRBJ2-1	TRBV2	TRBD2	CASSLNPRGLAGDNEQFF	TGTGCCAGCAGCCTTAATCCCCGTGGACTAGCGGGAGACAATGAGCAGTTCTTC
-	TRBJ1-2	TRBV5-6	-	CASSLYGATGYTF	TGTGCCAGCAGCTTATATGGGGCGACTGGCTACACCTTC
-	TRBJ2-1	TRBV5-1	TRBD2	CASSTSGRQDNEQFF	TGCGCCAGCAGCACTAGCGGGAGACAGGACAATGAGCAGTTCTTC
-	TRBJ2-3	TRBV9	-	CASSVGQKVTDTQYF	TGTGCCAGCAGCGTAGGCCAGAAGGTAACAGATACGCAGTATTTT
-	TRBJ1-2	TRBV18	-	CASSNQLGLNYGYTF	TGTGCCAGCTCAAACCAGCTGGGGTTAAACTATGGCTACACCTTC
-	TRBJ2-5	TRBV27	-	CASSLSRGGETQYF	TGTGCCAGCAGTTTATCGCGGGGCGGAGAGACCCAGTACTTC
-	TRBJ1-5	TRBV19	-	CASGGRSSNQPQHF	TGTGCCAGTGGAGGCAGGAGTAGCAATCAGCCCCAGCATTTT
-	TRBJ1-2	TRBV29-1	-	CSVADLGGLGLGYTF	TGCAGCGTTGCCGATTTAGGGGGTCTAGGGCTTGGCTACACCTTC
few	TRBJ1-1	TRBV9	-	CASSVAPVNTEAFF	TGTGCCAGCAGCGTAGCTCCAGTGAACACTGAAGCTTTCTTT